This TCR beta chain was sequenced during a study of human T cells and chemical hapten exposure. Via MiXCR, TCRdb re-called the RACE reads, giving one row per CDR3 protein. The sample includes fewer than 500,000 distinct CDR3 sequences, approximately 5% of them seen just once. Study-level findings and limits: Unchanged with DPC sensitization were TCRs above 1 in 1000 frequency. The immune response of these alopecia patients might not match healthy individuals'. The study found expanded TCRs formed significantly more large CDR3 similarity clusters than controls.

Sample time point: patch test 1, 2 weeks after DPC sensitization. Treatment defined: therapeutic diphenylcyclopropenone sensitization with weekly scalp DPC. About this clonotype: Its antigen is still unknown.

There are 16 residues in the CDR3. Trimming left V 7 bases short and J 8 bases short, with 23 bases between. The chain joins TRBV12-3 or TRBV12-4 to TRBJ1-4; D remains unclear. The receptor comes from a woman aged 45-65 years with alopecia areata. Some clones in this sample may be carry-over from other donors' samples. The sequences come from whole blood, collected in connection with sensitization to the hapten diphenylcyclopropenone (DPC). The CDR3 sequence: CASNLYPRAGLEKLFF. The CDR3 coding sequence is TGTGCCAGCAACCTGTATCCGCGGGCAGGACTCGAAAAACTGTTTTTT.